This is a list of T cell receptor beta chains from one sample in a study of early T cells in non-severe SARS-CoV-2 infection. MiXCR, applied by TCRdb to the 5' RACE reads, yields one record per CDR3 protein. The profile shows 60,000 or so distinct CDR3 sequences, roughly 13% of them singletons. The source material was whole blood. The source is an adult who was a healthcare worker with PCR-confirmed SARS-CoV-2 infection or an uninfected control (not recorded which). CDR3s include the opening cysteine and the closing phenylalanine or tryptophan. The order of the fields is clone size, V gene, J gene, D gene, CDR3 DNA, CDR3 protein. D genes are given only for firm matches. Only some rows state a clone size, as once, few, many or a class for expanded clones.

medium-sized	TRBV20-1	TRBJ1-1	.	TGCAGCTTGGGGGGAGGAGGTGCTCGGACTGAAGCTTTCTTT	CSLGGGGARTEAFF
many	TRBV29-1	TRBJ1-1	.	TGCAGCGTTGAAGGGGGGCCGGACACTGAAGCTTTCTTT	CSVEGGPDTEAFF
.	TRBV5-6	TRBJ1-2	.	TGTGCCAGCCAAGTATTCCGCTATGGCTACACCTTC	CASQVFRYGYTF
few	TRBV12-3/TRBV12-4	TRBJ1-1	.	TGTGCCAGCAAGAGCGGTTCTCGGGGATTTTACACTGAAGCTTTCTTT	CASKSGSRGFYTEAFF
.	TRBV5-6	TRBJ1-5	.	TGTGCCAGCAGCTATAGGGGGGGTCAGCCCCAGCATTTT	CASSYRGGQPQHF
.	TRBV3-1	TRBJ2-3	TRBD2	TGTGCCAGCAGCGAGTGGACTAGCGGGGGGACGCAGTATTTT	CASSEWTSGGTQYF
few	TRBV6-2/TRBV6-3	TRBJ2-3	TRBD2	TGTGCCAGCAGTTCGGGACTAGTAGGCACAGATACGCAGTATTTT	CASSSGLVGTDTQYF
.	TRBV7-9	TRBJ2-7	.	TGTGCCAGCAGCGCGCTTGGGGGCTACGAGCAGTACTTC	CASSALGGYEQYF
few	TRBV3-1	TRBJ2-3	.	TGTGCCAGCAGCCTACTAGCTGGACAAGATACGCAGTATTTT	CASSLLAGQDTQYF
few	TRBV12-3/TRBV12-4	TRBJ2-3	TRBD1	TGTGCCAGCACTCGGGACAGGGGGCACGCAGATACGCAGTATTTT	CASTRDRGHADTQYF
many	TRBV6-5	TRBJ2-7	.	TGTGCCAGCAGAGGGACGGGCGCAGCAATCAGGACCTACGAGCAGTACTTC	CASRGTGAAIRTYEQYF
.	TRBV6-6	TRBJ2-1	TRBD1	TGTGCCAGCACGAGGGGGCGCGATGAGCAGTTCTTC	CASTRGRDEQFF
many	TRBV18	TRBJ1-1	.	TGTGCCAGCTCACCACCGGGCACGGAGGGGAGTACTGAAGCTTTCTTT	CASSPPGTEGSTEAFF
.	TRBV28	TRBJ2-1	TRBD1	TGTGCCAGCAGTTTAGACCCAGGGGGCAGGTCTGAGCGCAATGAGCAGTTCTTC	CASSLDPGGRSERNEQFF
many	TRBV7-8	TRBJ2-7	TRBD1	TGTGCCAGCAGCTTAGAGGGACAGGGGGCCCTGGAGCAGTACTTC	CASSLEGQGALEQYF
many	TRBV7-6	TRBJ2-2	.	TGTGCCAGCAGCTTAGTGGGGGCAGTCACCGGGGAGCTGTTTTTT	CASSLVGAVTGELFF
many	TRBV19	TRBJ2-4	TRBD2	TGTGCCAGTAGTATAGGGACTAGCGGGAGTATTAACATTCAGTACTTC	CASSIGTSGSINIQYF
.	TRBV29-1	TRBJ2-1	.	TGCAGCGGTCGGCATATCACCTACAATGAGCAGTTCTTC	CSGRHITYNEQFF
.	TRBV20-1	TRBJ2-7	.	TGCAGTGCTAGAGATATCGGCCAGCAATCCTACGAGCAGTACTTC	CSARDIGQQSYEQYF
many	TRBV19	TRBJ1-5	.	TGTGCCAGTAGTATTCGGATGGGGGGCTTAGGGCAGCCCCAGCATTTT	CASSIRMGGLGQPQHF
few	TRBV7-2	TRBJ2-7	.	TGTGCCAGCAGCTTAGCTAACTCCTACGAGCAGTACTTC	CASSLANSYEQYF
few	TRBV7-8	TRBJ1-5	.	TGTGCCAGCCCCCGGCAGGGGATGTTTCAGCCCCAGCATTTT	CASPRQGMFQPQHF
.	TRBV18	TRBJ2-1	TRBD1	TGTGCCAGCTCAAAACAGGGGGACAATGAGCAGTTCTTC	CASSKQGDNEQFF
.	TRBV7-3	TRBJ2-5	TRBD2	TGTGCCAGCAGCCCTAGCGGGGGGGCGGAGACCCAGTACTTC	CASSPSGGAETQYF
many	TRBV5-1	TRBJ2-6	.	TGCGCCAGCAGCTTGGGTTCCTCTGGGGCCAACGTCCTGACTTTC	CASSLGSSGANVLTF
few	TRBV7-9	TRBJ2-1	.	TGTGCCAGCAGCTCCGCGGAACAGGTTGAGCAGTTCTTC	CASSSAEQVEQFF
.	TRBV4-2	TRBJ2-1	TRBD2	TGTGCCAGCAGCCCTACTCGGACTAGCGGATACAATGAGCAGTTCTTC	CASSPTRTSGYNEQFF
many	TRBV2	TRBJ2-5	.	TGTGCCAGTGCAGCCGAGGGGCGGGTAGAGACCCAGTACTTC	CASAAEGRVETQYF
many	TRBV21-1	TRBJ2-1	.	TGTGCCAGCAGCAAAGTAGGTGGCAGGGGGCTCGCGGGAACCTACAATGAGCAGTTCTTC	CASSKVGGRGLAGTYNEQFF
.	TRBV6-2/TRBV6-3	TRBJ2-7	TRBD2	TGTGCCAGCAGGGAAACTAGCGGGAGGGACTACGAGCAGTACTTC	CASRETSGRDYEQYF
.	TRBV19	TRBJ2-7	.	TGTGCCAGTGGACCGCGTTCCTACGAGCAGTACTTC	CASGPRSYEQYF
many	TRBV20-1	TRBJ2-7	TRBD2	TGCAGTGCTCGACGTTACGGGGGGTCCTACGAGCAGTACTTC	CSARRYGGSYEQYF
.	TRBV20-1	TRBJ2-1	TRBD1	TGCAGTGCTAGAAAGACAGGGAACTCCTACAATGAGCAGTTCTTC	CSARKTGNSYNEQFF
few	TRBV27	TRBJ2-3	.	TGTGCCAGCAGTTTGTCGGACGGAACAGATACGCAGTATTTT	CASSLSDGTDTQYF
few	TRBV14	TRBJ1-1	.	TGTGCCAGCAGCCAAGACCCGTCGGGGTTAAGTTATGAAGCTTTCTTT	CASSQDPSGLSYEAFF
many	TRBV20-1	TRBJ1-2	.	TGCAGTGCTAGAGATCAAACGGTCTATGGCTACACCTTC	CSARDQTVYGYTF
few	TRBV24-1	TRBJ2-5	TRBD1	TGTGCCACCAGTGAGGGACAGGGGGGAGGACTAGAGACCCAGTACTTC	CATSEGQGGGLETQYF
many	TRBV9	TRBJ2-2	TRBD1	TGTGCCAGCAGCCTTCGGGACAGGCCGAACACCGGGGAGCTGTTTTTT	CASSLRDRPNTGELFF
.	TRBV28	TRBJ1-1	TRBD1	TGTGCCAGCAGGCAGGAAACAGGGGGCGGCAACACTGAAGCTTTCTTT	CASRQETGGGNTEAFF
few	TRBV14	TRBJ2-7	.	TGTGCCAGCAGCCGAGATGCCGGCAGGGTCCACGAGCAGTACTTC	CASSRDAGRVHEQYF
few	TRBV4-1	TRBJ1-1	.	TGCGCCAGCAGCCAAGATAACTCCAGGGGTGACACTGAAGCTTTCTTT	CASSQDNSRGDTEAFF
few	TRBV5-6	TRBJ1-3	.	TGTGCCAGCAGCTTGCGCAGGGATGGAAACACCATATATTTT	CASSLRRDGNTIYF
many	TRBV19	TRBJ1-5	.	TGTGCCAGTCAGCGCATCCAGGGACTACAGCCCCAGCATTTT	CASQRIQGLQPQHF
.	TRBV12-3/TRBV12-4	TRBJ1-6	TRBD1	TGTGCCAGCAGTTCCCCAGGGGGCAGGTCACCCCTCCACTTT	CASSSPGGRSPLHF
few	TRBV29-1	TRBJ1-1	.	TGCAGCGTCGGAGTCATGAACACTGAAGCTTTCTTT	CSVGVMNTEAFF
many	TRBV7-8	TRBJ2-1	TRBD2	TGTGCCAGCACTACGGAAGGTTGGCGGGGGGTCCCGATAGAGCAGTTCTTC	CASTTEGWRGVPIEQFF
few	TRBV5-1	TRBJ2-7	.	TGCGCCAGCAGCTTTAAACAGCGGACCTACGAGCAGTACTTC	CASSFKQRTYEQYF
many	TRBV12-3/TRBV12-4	TRBJ2-3	.	TGTGCCAGCAGCCAAGGCCTGGGCACAGATACGCAGTATTTT	CASSQGLGTDTQYF
few	TRBV7-2	TRBJ1-1	.	TGTGCCAGCAGCCCCACTGAAGCTTTCTTT	CASSPTEAFF
.	TRBV4-1	TRBJ2-3	.	TGCGCCAGCAGCCAAGATGGGAAAAGGGGCTCCAGCACAGATACGCAGTATTTT	CASSQDGKRGSSTDTQYF
few	TRBV27	TRBJ1-1	TRBD1	TGTGCCAGCAGTCAGACAGGGACGCCTCCTGAAGCTTTCTTT	CASSQTGTPPEAFF
many	TRBV10-2	TRBJ1-6	.	TGCGCCAGCAGTGAGGAACTAACACCCCTCCACTTT	CASSEELTPLHF
few	TRBV28	TRBJ2-5	.	TGTGCCAGCACCCACCGTAGGTACGGGTCTCAAGAGACCCAGTACTTC	CASTHRRYGSQETQYF
many	TRBV7-6	TRBJ2-7	.	TGTGCCAGCAGCTTAAATAACGGTTACGAGCAGTACTTC	CASSLNNGYEQYF
many	TRBV6-2/TRBV6-3	TRBJ2-7	TRBD2	TGTGCCAGCAGTTACCCGGGGGGTCCCCCCTACGAGCAGTACTTC	CASSYPGGPPYEQYF
.	TRBV7-6	TRBJ2-3	TRBD2	TGTGCCAGCAGCCGTCTAGCGGGGAGTACGCCAGATACGCAGTATTTT	CASSRLAGSTPDTQYF
.	TRBV19	TRBJ1-4	.	TGTGCCAGTAGCTCCGGGCCAGCAAAACTGTTTTTT	CASSSGPAKLFF
many	TRBV12-3/TRBV12-4	TRBJ1-1	.	TGTGCCAGCAGTCATCCGGGGGGCTCCTTTTCCACTGAAGCTTTCTTT	CASSHPGGSFSTEAFF
many	TRBV4-1	TRBJ1-5	.	TGCGCCAGCAGCCAAGATTACAGCCTTAGCAATCAGCCCCAGCATTTT	CASSQDYSLSNQPQHF
few	TRBV30	TRBJ1-5	TRBD1	TGTGCCTGGCGAGGGGGCGATCAGCCCCAGCATTTT	CAWRGGDQPQHF